Here is one TCR beta chain with its context. What it binds is unknown. Per germline, CDR1 SGDLS and CDR2 YYNGEE. V shed 2 bases and J 3 bases; nucleotides not matched to a gene: 25. The CDR3 is made up of 23 amino acids. The sample comes from a study of cytomegalovirus exposure and HLA in healthy donors. Findings of the study overall: When the data were analyzed later, several of the most significant clusters appeared to be linked to common viral pathogens. Apart from CMV serostatus, no immune exposure information was available. The investigators catalogued 150 to 200 TCR beta chains as cytomegalovirus-associated. Some V segments, including TRBV6-2 and TRBV6-3, were excluded as indistinguishable.

Researchers ran the PCR with 60 Vbeta and 13 Jbeta primers. The repertoire was sequenced with immunoSEQ multiplex PCR; TCRdb's copy has only in-frame clones and lacks some. The sample spans fewer than 110,000 clones; the ten largest clones claim 3.5%. The gene calls are TRBV9 and TRBJ2-1, with TRBD2 matching over 11 bases. What was sequenced was PBMCs. The receptor comes from a man aged 35-49 years in good health and CMV-seronegative. This chain's CDR3 is CASSVLGLAGGLGVSQLYNEQFF. CDR3 coding DNA: TGTGCCAGCAGCGTGTTAGGGCTAGCGGGAGGCCTAGGCGTATCCCAACTCTACAATGAGCAGTTCTTC.